This TCR beta chain was captured in a study of CXCR3-negative and CXCR3-positive naive CD8 T cells (dated by TCRdb to about 2019). At the level of the whole study: In total, about 135 million TRB reads were obtained, or roughly 1.5 +/- 0.3 million reads per library. Data from ten or so donors, pooled across two independent experiments, went into the diversity and physicochemical repertoire analyses. For the TRBV-TRBJ cluster analysis, the naive subsets came from a handful of donors, while the memory cells came from 3 donors.

What the study reported, not specific to this receptor: Because surface CD5, which is linked to self-reactivity in mice, was comparable between the naive subsets, TCR interaction strength was also inferred from the physicochemical properties of TRB CDR3s. TRBV-TRBJ usage was similar between naive CXCR3-negative and CXCR3-positive cells from the same donor, while memory cells showed distinct patterns. Compared with CXCR3-negative naive cells, CXCR3-positive naive cells had TRB CDR3s with higher hydrophobicity (lower Kidera factor 4), lower energy, and higher strength and volume indices. CXCR3 expression partially decreased after cryopreservation, so most assays used freshly isolated PBMCs. Comparably high repertoire diversity was found in both naive subsets, whereas much lower repertoire diversity was found in memory CD8+ T cells.

The CDR3 runs 13 amino acids, cysteine and phenylalanine included. A DNA sequence was not provided. The germline V gene supplies CDR1 SGHRS and CDR2 YFSETQ. Remarks on this clonotype: Its antigen is not yet known.

For every CD8+ T cell subset, over 250,000 cells were flow-sorted straight into RLT lysis buffer, and each subset was sorted in triplicate. Naive CD8+ T cells were defined stringently as CD45RO-CCR7+CD27+CD95- to exclude memory contaminants. Using standard density gradient centrifugation, peripheral blood mononuclear cells were isolated from buffy coats. Naive CXCR3-negative and CXCR3-positive CD8+ T cells were flow-sorted on a FACSAria III. An RNeasy Mini Kit was used to extract total RNA from the sorted cells. These reads were obtained on a NextSeq 550. The Human TCR Profiling Kit (MiLaboratory) was used to make UMI-labeled 5' RACE TRB cDNA libraries. cDNA synthesis used the entire amount of extracted RNA, and PCR amplification then used the entire amount of cDNA produced. Libraries were prepared in parallel with an identical number of PCR cycles. The paper's data handling went like this. About 49,000 +/- 11,000 unique UMI-labeled TRB cDNA molecules per library were extracted with MIGEC and MiXCR, with at least two reads per UMI required. An average of approximately 40,000 +/- 10,000 functional in-frame TRB CDR3 nucleotide clonotypes without stop codons was found per library. Diversity metrics, including normalized Shannon-Wiener and Chao1, were computed in VDJtools after downsampling to 5000 UMI-labeled TRB molecules per sample. Clonotype-size-weighted physicochemical properties of the central five CDR3 residues (interaction energy, strength, volume and Kidera factor 4) were computed in VDJtools. TCRdb reprocessed the raw reads; every CDR3 protein sequence is a single record, and DNA is not supplied. The V and J calls and clone size are TCRdb's, not the authors'. The sample has under 85,000 distinct CDR3 sequences on record. The top ten clones comprise approximately 0.6% of the sample.

The receptor's source is a human donor in good health. Some clones in this sample may be carry-over from other donors' samples. Material: naive CXCR3+ CD8+ T cells from blood. The cell subset or site label here, explained by the study, means: CD45RO-CCR7+CD27+CD95- naive CD8+ T cells expressing CXCR3 (TNR3+). The sequence joins TRBV5-1 to TRBJ1-1. The CDR3 loop reads CASSLAGNAEAFF.